The 29 T cell receptor beta chains below all came from one sample that was sequenced in a study of blood T cell repertoires in COVID-19. The protocol was immunoSEQ multiplex PCR, while the TCRdb copy is restricted to in-frame clones and leaves out a portion. Here the sample spans roughly 220,000 clones, 80% to 85% being singletons. Sequencing was carried out using peripheral blood. These receptors originate from a man younger than 45 with active or convalescent COVID-19.

The J gene is TRBJ2-7, the V gene TRBV4-1; TRBD2 matches at 9 bases. J gave up 2 bases and V 3 bases, and 8 bases lay outside the gene matches. Germline loops: CDR1 MGHRA, CDR2 YSYEKL. The CDR3 covers 16 residues. CDR3 coding DNA: TGCGCCAGCAGCCACCAACTAGCGGGCCGGGCCTACGAGCAGTACTTC. Translated: CASSHQLAGRAYEQYF.

The chain combines TRBV28 with TRBJ1-2, with 10 bases aligning to TRBD1. Germline-derived CDR1 and CDR2 are MDHEN and SYDVKM. V shed 6 bases, J shed 4 bases, and the junction held 8 bases outside the gene matches. The CDR3 has 15 residues. CDR3 loop: CASSPRDRGGYGYTF. CDR3 coding DNA: TGTGCCAGCAGCCCCCGGGACAGGGGTGGCTATGGCTACACCTTC.

V usage is TRBV4-2 and J usage is TRBJ2-5, with TRBD1 identical over 9 bases. Losses at the gene ends were 5 bases for V and 4 bases for J; bases not matched to a gene: 14. This CDR3 has 17 residues. Looked up from germline, CDR1 is LGHNA and CDR2 is YNFKEQ. The CDR3 spells CASSSRDRAVGGETQYF. CDR3 coding DNA: TGTGCCAGCAGCAGCCGGGACAGGGCGGTGGGTGGAGAGACCCAGTACTTC.

Notes on this clone: At one end the junction does not follow the germline gene, possibly because of a read error. The chain combines TRBV7-2 with TRBJ1-4; D perhaps matches TRBD1 (5 bases). Germline V CDR1 and CDR2: SGHTA, FQGNSA. The CDR3 extends over 15 amino acids. CDR3: CASRLGAATNEKLFF. CDR3 nucleotide sequence: TGTGCCAGCAGATTAGGGGCCGCAACTAATGAAAAACTGTTTTTT.

This chain joins TRBV4-3 and TRBJ2-3; no reliable D call. CDR3 length: 13 residues. Germline V gives CDR1 LGHNA, CDR2 YSLEER. The V and J ends lost 5 bases and 2 bases respectively, with 8 bases between them. The CDR3: CASSTQLTDTQYF. For the CDR3, the DNA is TGCGCCAGCAGCACCCAACTCACAGATACGCAGTATTTT.

This rearrangement joins TRBV10-2 to TRBJ1-6, with 7 bases aligning to TRBD1. Trimming at V came to 3 bases and at J to 4 bases, leaving 3 bases not matched to a gene. Germline assignment: CDR1 WSHSY and CDR2 SAAADI. The CDR3 consists of 15 residues. The CDR3 loop reads CASSDSTGYNSPLHF. The CDR3 region has the DNA TGCGCCAGCAGTGATTCGACAGGGTATAATTCACCCCTCCACTTT.

V and J are TRBV5-1 and TRBJ1-1; the D gene is possibly TRBD1 (6 bases). The CDR3 consists of 14 residues. V lost 4 bases and J lost 5, with 15 bases in between. The germline gives CDR1 SGHRS, CDR2 YFSETQ. Here the CDR3 reads CASSLRGTGTEAFF. CDR3 sequence (DNA): TGCGCCAGCAGCCTCAGGGGTACTGGGACTGAAGCTTTCTTT.

This chain uses TRBV4-3 with TRBJ2-1; 9 positions agree with TRBD2. Losses at the gene ends were 3 bases for V and 5 bases for J; bases not matched to a gene: 11. Germline V gene lookup returns CDR1 LGHNA and CDR2 YSLEER. The length of the CDR3 is 17 residues. The DNA of the CDR3 is TGCGCCAGCAGCCAGTTACTCTTAGCGGGGGCTGACAATGAGCAGTTCTTC. Its protein is CASSQLLLAGADNEQFF.

This chain's CDR3 is CSVAWGHEQFF. The CDR3 DNA reads as TGCAGCGTTGCTTGGGGCCACGAGCAGTTCTTC. The V gene is TRBV29-1, the J gene TRBJ2-1; tentatively, D is TRBD1 (5 bases). With 4 bases removed from V and 10 bases from J, the gap between germline ends came to 11 bases. The CDR3 has 11 amino acids. CDR1 is SQVTM and CDR2 is ANQGSEA in the germline V gene.

The V gene is TRBV9, the J gene TRBJ1-5, with D hard to call. Germline CDR1 and CDR2: SGDLS and YYNGEE. The CDR3 is 14 amino acids. With 3 bases removed from V and 0 bases from J, the gap between germline ends came to 7 bases. The CDR3 DNA sequence: TGTGCCAGCAGCGAAGCCCTTAGCAATCAGCCCCAGCATTTT. Protein: CASSEALSNQPQHF.

The chain couples TRBV7-2 to TRBJ2-4, with a possible D match to TRBD1 (5 bases). V lost 1 base and J lost 15, with 13 bases in between. Germline lookup yields CDR1 SGHTA and CDR2 FQGNSA. The CDR3 loop spans 12 amino acids. CDR3 residues: CASSLVQGPRYF. In DNA, the CDR3 is TGTGCCAGCAGCTTAGTGCAGGGCCCCCGGTACTTC. Together with reference TRBV7-2 and TRBJ2-4, the CDR3 gives the full variable domain: GAGVSQSPSNKVTEKGKDVELRCDPISGHTALYWYRQSLGQGLEFLIYFQGNSAPDKSGLPSDRFSAERTGGSVSTLTIQRTQQEDSAVYLCASSLVQGPRYFGAGTRLSVL.

The rearrangement links TRBV5-6 to TRBJ2-7; weak D call: TRBD2 (5 bases). Trimming cost V 0 bases and J 6 bases, with 13 bases left between them. Germline CDR1 is SGHDT and CDR2 is YYEEEE. This CDR3 has 14 amino acids. CDR3 region: CASSLGLAEREQYF. The DNA for the CDR3 is TGTGCCAGCAGCTTGGGTCTAGCTGAGCGCGAGCAGTACTTC.

The gene calls are TRBV5-1 and TRBJ2-1; 8 bases are a match to TRBD2. J lost 7 bases, V lost 5 bases, and 14 bases had no gene match. The CDR3 is 16 amino acids. The V gene's germline CDR1 is SGHRS and CDR2 YFSETQ. The CDR3 nucleotides read TGCGCCAGCAGTAGGTCGTCGGGGGGGCCTGGAAATGAGCAGTTCTTC. This encodes CASSRSSGGPGNEQFF.

This chain uses TRBV4-3 with TRBJ1-5; D not certain. The CDR3 totals 17 residues. In germline, CDR1 is LGHNA, CDR2 YSLEER. Trimming pared 0 bases from V and 4 bases from J, leaving 16 bases between. Here the CDR3 reads CASSQDSVARGNQPQHF. The CDR3 DNA reads as TGCGCCAGCAGCCAAGATTCTGTCGCTCGGGGAAATCAGCCCCAGCATTTT.

The chain has TRBV7-3 and TRBJ1-1; TRBD1 aligns across 8 bases. V lost 1 base, J lost 4 bases, and 11 bases stayed unmatched. The CDR3 consists of 17 residues. Germline V CDR1 and CDR2: SGHTA, FQGTGA. The CDR3 spells CASSLIPDRVMGTEAFF. The CDR3, as DNA: TGTGCCAGCAGCTTAATCCCGGACAGGGTAATGGGCACTGAAGCTTTCTTT.

To note about this clone: This sequence may be a read error, since a much larger clone differs from it by one base. The chain has TRBV12-3 or TRBV12-4 and TRBJ2-1; D unresolved. Trimming left V 6 bases short and J 3 bases short, with 3 bases between. This CDR3 region has 11 residues. The CDR3 DNA reads TGTGCCAGCAGCATCTACAATGAGCAGTTCTTC. As protein: CASSIYNEQFF.

The chain is built from TRBV4-3 and TRBJ1-1; D not certain. This CDR3 region has 12 residues. V lost 4 bases and J 4 bases, leaving 7 bases between the germline ends. Germline V lookup: CDR1 LGHNA, CDR2 YSLEER. In DNA, the CDR3 is TGCGCCAGCAGCCGAGGGAGCACTGAAGCTTTCTTT. It encodes CASSRGSTEAFF.

The chain combines TRBV28 with TRBJ2-7, with 7 bases aligning to TRBD1. V gave up 5 bases and J gave up 6 bases; unmatched junction bases: 16. The CDR3 contains 16 residues. Germline V gene sequence: CDR1 MDHEN, CDR2 SYDVKM. CDR3 region: CASSPWGTARDGEQYF. CDR3 bases: TGTGCCAGCAGTCCCTGGGGGACAGCCCGGGACGGCGAGCAGTACTTC.

V usage is TRBV28 and J usage is TRBJ2-7, with D possibly being TRBD1 (6 bases). In germline, CDR1 is MDHEN, CDR2 SYDVKM. Deletions cut 3 bases from V and 6 bases from J, with 24 bases between. The CDR3 extends over 17 amino acids. The DNA for the CDR3 is TGTGCCAGCAGTTTGGTCGTCAAAGGGGGAGTGTGGAGCGAGCAGTACTTC. Translating it yields CASSLVVKGGVWSEQYF.

This clone came up a few times. CDR3 bases: TGTGCCTGGGAATCAGGGACAGGGGGAGGTTACGAGCAGTACTTC. As protein: CAWESGTGGGYEQYF. The V call is TRBV30, the J call TRBJ2-7, with 11 bases fitting TRBD1. Germline trimming cut 5 bases from V and 4 bases from J; bases unmatched to any gene: 10. The CDR3 runs to 15 residues. Germline V gene data show CDR1 as GTSNPN and CDR2 as SVGIG (reference sequence).

CDR3 sequence reads: CASRPTGTTEQYF. The CDR3, as DNA: TGTGCCAGCAGGCCGACCGGGACAACGGAGCAGTACTTC. The chain combines TRBV6-5 with TRBJ2-7; D possibly corresponds to TRBD1 (6 bases). The length of the CDR3 is 13 residues. Deletions cut 6 bases from V and 7 bases from J, with 16 bases between. CDR1 and CDR2 (germline): MNHEY, SVGAGI.

V usage is TRBV3-1 (or the pseudogene TRBV3-2) and J usage is TRBJ2-5, with D tentatively TRBD1 (6 bases). The CDR3 has 14 amino acids. Trimming removed 4 bases from V and 5 bases from J, with 14 bases in between. Per the germline V gene, CDR1 is LGHDT and CDR2 is YNNKEL (reference sequence). CDR3 bases: TGTGCCAGCAGCCTATCAGGGGTTTGGGAGACCCAGTACTTC. It codes for CASSLSGVWETQYF.

The table lists this clone with a count of one. The chain uses TRBV5-5 and TRBJ2-7; 7 bases are shared with TRBD2. V lost 4 bases, J lost 1 base, and 8 bases stayed unmatched. Germline lookup yields CDR1 SGHKS and CDR2 YYEKEE (reference sequence). CDR3 length: 15 amino acids. This CDR3 is CASSPLRRGSYEQYF. The CDR3 DNA follows: TGTGCCAGCAGCCCACTACGGCGGGGGTCCTACGAGCAGTACTTC.

This chain uses TRBV6-5 with TRBJ2-7; 7 nucleotides align to TRBD2. The CDR3 is 14 amino acids. V lost 5 bases to trimming and J lost 4 bases; unmatched junction nucleotides: 8. Germline CDR1 reads MNHEY; CDR2 reads SVGAGI. CDR3 sequence: CASSPARELYEQYF. CDR3 bases: TGTGCCAGCAGTCCCGCGCGGGAGTTATACGAGCAGTACTTC.

The chain recombines TRBV7-9 with TRBJ2-4, with 8 bases fitting TRBD1. The CDR3 consists of 19 residues. CDR1 is SEHNR, CDR2 FQNEAQ, per germline (reference sequence). With 5 bases clipped from V and 2 bases from J, the junction kept 17 bases outside the gene matches. The CDR3 DNA reads TGTGCCAGCAGCCCCCTGCAGGGGGCCTATGAGTGGACCAAAAACATTCAGTACTTC. The encoded protein is CASSPLQGAYEWTKNIQYF.

The DNA for the CDR3 is TGTGCCAGCAGCCAAGGTAGGCCACGGGACTATGGCTACACCTTC. The encoded protein is CASSQGRPRDYGYTF. The V call is TRBV4-2, the J call TRBJ1-2; D not certain. The CDR3 is 15 residues long. Germline lookup yields CDR1 LGHNA and CDR2 YNFKEQ. Trimming cost V 1 base and J 3 bases, with 12 bases left between them.

This clone occurred once. The chain has TRBV10-1 and TRBJ1-2; D is perhaps TRBD1 (5 bases). The CDR3 runs 14 residues. Germline lookup yields CDR1 WNHNN and CDR2 SYGVQD (reference sequence). Trimming left V 4 bases short and J 5 bases short, with 14 bases between. Here the CDR3 DNA reads TGCGCCAGCAGTGGTAGGGGTCCGAGGTATGGCTACACCTTC. Its protein is CASSGRGPRYGYTF.

This clone appeared a single time. The V gene is TRBV5-1, the J gene TRBJ2-4; a possible D gene is TRBD1 (6 bases). V was clipped by 3 bases and J by 2 bases, with 9 bases between them. The germline gives CDR1 SGHRS, CDR2 YFSETQ. The CDR3 extends over 14 amino acids. Here the CDR3 reads CASSWDTSKNIQYF. The DNA of the CDR3 is TGCGCCAGCAGCTGGGACACCTCCAAAAACATTCAGTACTTC. Full variable domain (remainder filled in from reference TRBV5-1 and TRBJ2-4): KAGVTQTPRYLIKTRGQQVTLSCSPISGHRSVSWYQQTPGQGLQFLFEYFSETQRNKGNFPGRFSGRQFSNSRSEMNVSTLELGDSALYLCASSWDTSKNIQYFGAGTRLSVL.

CDR3 loop: CASSWSSSTEAFF. As DNA, the CDR3 is TGTGCCAGCAGTTGGTCTAGTAGCACTGAAGCTTTCTTT. This rearrangement joins TRBV6-2 or TRBV6-3 to TRBJ1-1; D uncertain. V lost 4 bases and J lost 4, with 10 bases in between. The CDR3 contains 13 residues. Germline CDR1 and CDR2: MNHEY and SVGEGT.